These 22 T cell receptor beta chains were sequenced from one sample in a study of T cell repertoires in cytomegalovirus infection. Using its own MiXCR run on the reads, TCRdb lists one record per CDR3 protein. The repertoire holds about 500,000 distinct CDR3 sequences, with around 30% as singletons. Their antigens are not known. The sequenced sample was cultured PBMCs, obtained from culture after CMV antigen stimulation. Every receptor here comes from a human donor in good health (CMV status not recorded). Some clones in this sample may be carry-over from other donors' samples.

Remarks on this clonotype: A single base separates this from a much larger clone, so it may be a read error. The V call is TRBV7-2, the J call TRBJ2-7, with a tentative D call TRBD2 (5 bases). V was shortened by 3 bases and J by 7 bases, with 7 bases between the two germline ends. Germline assignment: CDR1 SGHTA and CDR2 FQGNSA. The CDR3 has 11 amino acids. The CDR3, as DNA: TGTGCCAGCAGCTTCGGCGGGGAGCAGTACGTC. Translating gives CASSFGGEQYV.

This clonotype appeared many times. The chain couples TRBV9 to TRBJ2-1, with 11 bases lining up with TRBD2. J was trimmed by 7 bases and V by 0 bases; bases with no gene match: 6. The CDR3 extends over 16 amino acids. Germline V gene data show CDR1 as SGDLS and CDR2 as YYNGEE. The CDR3 sequence is CASSVGLAGGLNEQFF. CDR3 DNA sequence: TGTGCCAGCAGCGTAGGGCTAGCGGGAGGACTAAATGAGCAGTTCTTC.

This clonotype was recorded a few times. This rearrangement joins TRBV7-2 to TRBJ2-7; D gene ambiguous. V was cut by 1 base and J by 2 bases, with 12 bases left in between. CDR3 length: 15 amino acids. CDR1 is SGHTA and CDR2 is FQGNSA in the germline V gene. Here the CDR3 DNA reads TGTGCCAGCAGCTTAGATACCTACGCCACCTACGAGCAGTACTTC. Its protein is CASSLDTYATYEQYF.

Concerning this clonotype: This may stem from a read error, because a much larger clone lies one nucleotide away. The rearrangement links TRBV11-3 to TRBJ2-2; a possible D gene is TRBD2 (6 bases). V lost 6 bases and J 2 bases, leaving 10 bases between the germline ends. This CDR3 is built from 14 residues. Germline V gene data show CDR1 as SGHNT and CDR2 as YENEEA. Here the CDR3 reads CASSRDFNTGELFF. The CDR3 DNA follows: TGTGCCAGCAGTAGGGACTTCAACACCGGGGAGCTGTTTTTT.

J is TRBJ2-1 and V is TRBV6-2 or TRBV6-3, with no clear D. The V gene's germline CDR1 is MNHEY and CDR2 SVGEGT. The CDR3 consists of 14 residues. Trimming removed 4 bases from V and 9 bases from J, with 16 bases in between. CDR3 sequence reads: CASSFPSSEAEQFF. Written as DNA, the CDR3 is TGTGCCAGCAGTTTTCCTTCGAGTGAGGCTGAGCAGTTCTTC.

The chain links TRBV12-3 or TRBV12-4 to TRBJ2-1, with 7 bases identical to TRBD2. This CDR3 has 15 residues. Trimming took 6 bases from V and 8 from J; bases not matched to a gene: 13. For the CDR3, the DNA is TGTGCCAGCAGCCCGGCGGGACTATCTTTCGATGAGCAGTTCTTC. Its translation is CASSPAGLSFDEQFF.

The chain employs TRBV6-2 or TRBV6-3 and TRBJ2-1; TRBD2 is a possible D gene (6 bases). The CDR3 runs to 15 residues. Germline CDR1 MNHEY, CDR2 SVGEGT. V was pared by 5 bases and J by 2 bases, with 13 bases between. The CDR3 reads CASSPWDSTYNEQFF. CDR3 DNA: TGTGCCAGCAGTCCTTGGGACTCCACCTACAATGAGCAGTTCTTC.

The rearrangement joins TRBV4-1 to TRBJ2-3; possibly TRBD2 for D (5 bases). This CDR3 is built from 12 residues. Germline V gene sequence: CDR1 MGHRA, CDR2 YSYEKL. V dropped 3 bases and J dropped 8 bases, with 9 bases sitting between them. The CDR3 coding sequence is TGCGCCAGCAGCCATACTCGGGGTACGCAGTATTTT. Its protein product is CASSHTRGTQYF.

The CDR3 sequence: CASSSIRVEAFF. DNA of the CDR3: TGTGCCAGCAGCTCAATTCGGGTGGAAGCTTTCTTT. The V and J genes are TRBV11-2 and TRBJ1-1; no clear D. The CDR3 consists of 12 residues. Germline V gene lookup returns CDR1 SGHAT and CDR2 FQNNGV. The germline V and J ends were trimmed by 4 bases and 8 bases, with 11 bases remaining between them.

The gene calls are TRBV20-1 and TRBJ1-4; D is ambiguous. The germline CDR1 and CDR2 sequences are DFQATT and SNEGSKA (reference sequence). The ends were cut back, 4 bases at V and 5 bases at J, with 17 bases in the middle. CDR3 length: 15 amino acids. CDR3 region: CSANPLDLRNEKLFF. The CDR3 DNA reads TGCAGTGCTAACCCCCTAGACCTGCGCAATGAAAAACTGTTTTTT.

The rearrangement joins TRBV7-2 to TRBJ2-1, with 8 bases identical to TRBD2. CDR3 length: 13 residues. CDR1 is SGHTA, CDR2 FQGNSA, per germline. V lost 5 bases to trimming and J lost 9 bases; unmatched junction nucleotides: 6. The CDR3 spells CASSPPREGEQFF. The CDR3 bases are TGTGCCAGCAGCCCCCCTCGGGAGGGTGAGCAGTTCTTC.

The CDR3 nucleotides are TGTGCCTCGGCCGGGGTCACGTACGAGCAGTACTTC. It is translated as CASAGVTYEQYF. The chain is built from TRBV19 and TRBJ2-7; a weak D match, TRBD2 (5 bases). CDR1 and CDR2 from the germline V gene are LNHDA and SQIVND (reference sequence). This CDR3 spans 12 amino acids. With 11 bases removed from V and 4 bases from J, the gap between germline ends came to 15 bases. Together with reference TRBV19 and TRBJ2-7, the CDR3 gives the full variable domain: DGGITQSPKYLFRKEGQNVTLSCEQNLNHDAMYWYRQDPGQGLRLIYYSQIVNDFQKGDIAEGYSVSREKKESFPLTVTSAQKNPTAFYLCASAGVTYEQYFGPGTRLTVT.

This clonotype was detected only a few times. The chain carries TRBV6-1 and TRBJ2-7; D might be TRBD1 or TRBD2, each matching 8 bases. Germline assignment: CDR1 MNHNS and CDR2 SASEGT. Trimming left V 5 bases short and J 2 bases short, with 19 bases between. There are 16 residues in the CDR3. The CDR3 is CASSIQGGLETYEQYF. The CDR3 DNA reads as TGTGCCAGCAGTATACAGGGGGGACTAGAAACCTACGAGCAGTACTTC.

This clonotype has at least ten counts. The chain employs TRBV7-2 and TRBJ2-5; the D gene is possibly TRBD1 (5 bases). The germline V and J ends were trimmed by 5 bases and 5 bases, with 12 bases remaining between them. Germline loops: CDR1 SGHTA, CDR2 FQGNSA. This CDR3 spans 13 amino acids. CDR3 region: CASSPGSRETQYF. CDR3 coding DNA: TGTGCCAGCAGCCCAGGGTCCCGGGAGACCCAGTACTTC.

This chain connects TRBV5-4 to TRBJ2-2; 16 nucleotides agree with TRBD2. The germline CDR1 and CDR2 sequences are SGHNT and YYREEE (reference sequence). V shed 2 bases and J 6 bases; nucleotides not matched to a gene: 4. This CDR3 has 17 amino acids. For the CDR3, the DNA is TGTGCCAGCAGCTTCCCGGGACTAGCGGGAGGGTCCGGGGAGCTGTTTTTT. Amino acids: CASSFPGLAGGSGELFF.

This chain uses TRBV7-8 with TRBJ1-5; TRBD1 agrees at 12 bases. The germline V gene has CDR1 SGHVS and CDR2 FQNEAQ. Trimming took 9 bases from V and 2 from J; bases not matched to a gene: 14. CDR3 length equals 18 residues. The CDR3 DNA reads as TGTGCCAGGGTTTACCGGGACAGGGGGCGATTACGCAATCAGCCCCAGCATTTT. It codes for CARVYRDRGRLRNQPQHF.

This chain links TRBV5-1 with TRBJ2-1; 7 nucleotides agree with TRBD2. Germline V gene sequence: CDR1 SGHRS, CDR2 YFSETQ. This CDR3 is 14 amino acids long. V lost 5 bases and J lost 8; bases outside the gene matches: 10. The CDR3 protein is CASSWLAAVDEQFF. DNA for the CDR3: TGCGCCAGCAGTTGGCTAGCGGCTGTCGATGAGCAGTTCTTC.

V usage is TRBV12-3 or TRBV12-4 and J usage is TRBJ2-1, with 10 bases aligning to TRBD2. This CDR3 region has 15 residues. V was pared by 7 bases and J by 4 bases, with 7 bases of the junction left unmatched. CDR3: CASTTRTSGYNEQFF. DNA for the CDR3: TGTGCCAGCACCACCCGGACTAGCGGATACAATGAGCAGTTCTTC.

CDR3 nucleotide sequence: TGTGCCAGCAGTGACAGGGGCGACAGTGGCTACACCTTC. It is translated as CASSDRGDSGYTF. V is TRBV6-4 and J is TRBJ1-2; tentatively, D is TRBD1 (5 bases). The germline gives CDR1 MRHNA, CDR2 SNTAGT. V dropped 2 bases and J dropped 7 bases, with 11 bases sitting between them. The CDR3 has 13 residues.

In its sample, this clonotype was seen a few times. The rearrangement joins TRBV28 to TRBJ1-6; D is undetermined. The length of the CDR3 is 13 residues. The V and J ends lost 6 bases and 8 bases respectively, with 11 bases between them. Germline V lookup: CDR1 MDHEN, CDR2 SYDVKM. DNA for the CDR3: TGTGCCAGCAGCATCCTCATGGATTCACCCCTCCACTTT. As protein: CASSILMDSPLHF.

This clonotype was seen just once. The gene calls are TRBV5-1 and TRBJ1-1; TRBD1 agrees at 7 bases. Trimming cost V 7 bases and J 0 bases; bases outside gene matches: 6. CDR1 and CDR2 (germline): SGHRS, YFSETQ. The CDR3 extends over 14 amino acids. For the CDR3, the DNA is TGCGCCAGCGGGACGGGACAGCTGAACACTGAAGCTTTCTTT. Protein product: CASGTGQLNTEAFF.

This clonotype is a singleton in its sample. The chain is built from TRBV19 and TRBJ2-1; a weak D match, TRBD2 (6 bases). This CDR3 is built from 15 residues. Germline V gene sequence: CDR1 LNHDA, CDR2 SQIVND (reference sequence). V was pared by 1 base and J by 3 bases, with 10 bases between. CDR3 nucleotide sequence: TGTGCCAGTAGTATAGTGGCGGGGTTCTACAATGAGCAGTTCTTC. This encodes CASSIVAGFYNEQFF.